The clone carrying this T cell receptor beta chain was picked up many times. TCRdb reprocessed the RT-PCR reads via MiXCR and lists one record per CDR3 protein. The table includes around 30,000 distinct CDR3 sequences, roughly 8% detected once. The data belong to a study of patients and donors after allogeneic stem cell transplantation. The V gene's germline CDR1 is SEHNR and CDR2 FQNEAQ (reference sequence). Trimming took 4 bases from V and 3 from J, leaving 11 bases between them. This CDR3 is 14 amino acids long. This TCR derives from a human donor who was either an allogeneic HSCT recipient or a stem cell or donor lymphocyte infusion donor (not recorded which). It is not recorded whose cells these are; they may come from a transplant donor. Source material: blood, either unsorted or a sorted T cell fraction (not recorded which). The chain combines TRBV7-9 with TRBJ2-3, with D unclear. This chain's CDR3 is CASSSEGLTDTQYF. The CDR3 DNA sequence: TGTGCCAGCAGCTCCGAAGGGCTTACAGATACGCAGTATTTT.